A single sample gave rise to the 4 T cell receptor beta chains below, sequenced in a study of glioma-infiltrating T cells. TCR alpha and beta CDR3 regions were amplified from RNA using iRepertoire nested multiplex PCR. TCRdb fed the multiplex PCR reads into MiXCR, producing one record per CDR3 protein. There are some 90,000 distinct CDR3 sequences in the sample; roughly 37% occur only once, and around two fifths lies in the top ten. Sequencing used glioma tissue, nonneoplastic brain tissue, or PBMCs (not recorded which). The receptors come from a human donor with low-grade glioma or glioblastoma, undergoing nonglioma brain surgery, or in good health (not recorded which).

In this sample, this clonotype turned up many times. This chain connects TRBV7-9 to TRBJ2-7, with 9 bases lining up with TRBD2. Germline V CDR1 and CDR2: SEHNR, FQNEAQ (reference sequence). The junction had 11 bases not matched to a gene; V was cut back by 2 bases and J by 6 bases. The length of the CDR3 is 16 residues. DNA for the CDR3: TGTGCCAGCAGCTTAATTGGGGCGGGAGGGCCGATCGAGCAGTACTTC. Its protein product is CASSLIGAGGPIEQYF.

This chain connects TRBV6-2 or TRBV6-3 to TRBJ2-3; 11 positions agree with TRBD2. This CDR3 region has 19 residues. Germline V gives CDR1 MNHEY, CDR2 SVGEGT. The ends lost 2 bases at V and 0 bases at J; junction bases unmatched: 10. CDR3 DNA sequence: TGTGCCAGCAGTTACCAGACTAGCGGGGCAACCGCTAGCACAGATACGCAGTATTTT. It translates to CASSYQTSGATASTDTQYF.

This clonotype was counted a single time. This chain uses TRBV12-3 or TRBV12-4 with TRBJ2-7; TRBD2 matches 12 bases. V was pared by 6 bases and J by 1 base, with 4 bases of the junction left unmatched. This CDR3 is 15 amino acids long. The CDR3 DNA sequence: TGTGCCAGCAGGACGGGGACTAGCGGGTCCTACGAGCAGTACTTC. Protein: CASRTGTSGSYEQYF.

As concerns this clonotype: This may arise from a read error, as a much more abundant clone is one base away. The chain uses TRBV29-1 and TRBJ2-7, with unresolved D. Germline CDR1 SQVTM, CDR2 ANQGSEA. The CDR3 covers 13 residues. In DNA form, the CDR3 reads TGCAGCGTTGAAAAAGGTCCTGGCTACGAGCAGTGCTTC. This codes for CSVEKGPGYEQCF.